Below, 23 T cell receptor beta chains from the same sample are listed, as sequenced in a study of identical twins. Each CDR3 protein gets one entry after TCRdb re-called the 5' RACE reads with MiXCR. The repertoire includes 350,000 or so distinct CDR3 sequences, 12% of them detected once, and approximately 7.6% sits in the top ten. The same sample was also studied in work on yellow fever vaccine responses in identical twins.

Sequenced material: CD8+ T cells sorted from blood. The receptors shown here come from a woman younger than 35 in good health.

This clonotype was seen only a few times. The J gene is TRBJ2-1, the V gene TRBV5-1; maybe TRBD2 (6 bases). CDR1 is SGHRS, CDR2 YFSETQ, per germline. Trimming stripped 2 bases from V and 3 bases from J, with 12 bases between. The CDR3 has 15 amino acids. In nucleotides, the CDR3 is TGCGCCAGCAGCTTTTCCGCGGGACGCTACAATGAGCAGTTCTTC. It codes for CASSFSAGRYNEQFF.

The gene calls are TRBV6-1 and TRBJ2-7; perhaps TRBD2 as D (8 bases). CDR1 is MNHNS, CDR2 SASEGT, per germline. The CDR3 loop spans 15 amino acids. V was shortened by 6 bases and J by 3 bases, with 18 bases between the two germline ends. CDR3 bases: TGTGCCAGCAGCCCCGGGAGGGGGCGCCGCTACGAGCAGTACTTC. Translation: CASSPGRGRRYEQYF.

This clonotype was observed at least ten times. The V gene is TRBV9, the J gene TRBJ2-7; 8 bases are a match to TRBD2. The germline V gene encodes CDR1 SGDLS and CDR2 YYNGEE. There are 15 residues in the CDR3. The V segment lost 0 bases and the J segment 6 bases; nucleotides outside the gene matches: 8. CDR3 nucleotide sequence: TGTGCCAGCAGCGTAGAGGGACTAGTCCCCAGCGAGCAGTACTTC. This codes for CASSVEGLVPSEQYF.

There are many counts of this clonotype. The chain uses TRBV6-2 or TRBV6-3 and TRBJ2-3; unclear D gene. Trimming removed 7 bases from V and 0 bases from J, with 17 bases in between. This CDR3 is 16 amino acids long. Germline-derived CDR1 and CDR2 are MNHEY and SVGEGT. CDR3 loop: CASNLLSSSSTDTQYF. Here the CDR3 DNA reads TGTGCCAGCAATTTACTATCCTCATCTAGCACAGATACGCAGTATTTT.

This clonotype has a handful of counts. The chain uses TRBV29-1 and TRBJ2-2; TRBD1 might be the D (5 bases). Trimming took 1 base from V and 4 from J, leaving 16 bases between them. Germline CDR1 and CDR2: SQVTM and ANQGSEA. This CDR3 has 16 residues. CDR3 amino acids: CSVEVLLQGATGELFF. In DNA form, the CDR3 reads TGCAGCGTTGAAGTCCTCCTCCAGGGTGCCACCGGGGAGCTGTTTTTT.

The table lists this clonotype with a few counts. This chain uses TRBV2 with TRBJ2-7, with D maybe TRBD2 (5 bases). The CDR3 spans 16 residues. Germline assignment: CDR1 SNHLY and CDR2 FYNNEI. V was trimmed by 6 bases and J by 2 bases, leaving 20 bases between them. The CDR3: CASSPISGPGTYEQYF. The CDR3 DNA is TGTGCCAGCAGCCCCATATCAGGACCGGGGACCTACGAGCAGTACTTC.

Many counts were recorded for this clonotype. The chain employs TRBV3-1 and TRBJ2-2; D uncertain. Germline loops: CDR1 LGHDT, CDR2 YNNKEL (reference sequence). Between the trimmed V and J ends, which lost 4 bases and 1 base, there was a span of 16 bases. This CDR3 is 17 amino acids long. The CDR3 DNA follows: TGTGCCAGCAGCCCAACACCGCCCTTTCTGAACACCGGGGAGCTGTTTTTT. It yields the protein CASSPTPPFLNTGELFF.

The DNA of the CDR3 is TGTGCCAGCAGTTTACTTGGCGGGAGCCTTCAAGAGACCCAGTACTTC. It is translated as CASSLLGGSLQETQYF. The rearrangement joins TRBV12-3 or TRBV12-4 to TRBJ2-5; 7 bases match TRBD2. This CDR3 comprises 16 residues. J lost 2 bases, V lost 2 bases, and 8 bases had no gene match.

The J gene is TRBJ1-1, the V gene TRBV27; 8 bases line up with TRBD1. CDR1 is MNHEY, CDR2 SMNVEV, per germline (reference sequence). This CDR3 is 13 amino acids long. The V and J ends lost 0 bases and 7 bases, in that order; junction bases with no gene match: 1. The CDR3 spells CASSLSRGREAFF. In DNA form, the CDR3 reads TGTGCCAGCAGTTTATCCAGGGGGCGTGAAGCTTTCTTT.

The table lists this clonotype with a few counts. This rearrangement joins TRBV10-2 to TRBJ2-5, with D uncertain. The CDR3 runs to 14 residues. V lost 6 bases and J lost 5, with 16 bases in between. The V gene's germline CDR1 is WSHSY and CDR2 SAAADI. The chain's CDR3 is CASSKDQLEETQYF. CDR3 in DNA: TGCGCCAGCAGCAAGGACCAGCTGGAGGAGACCCAGTACTTC.

J is TRBJ2-7 and V is TRBV10-3; maybe TRBD2 (6 bases). V lost 11 bases, J lost 0 bases, and 14 bases lay in between. CDR1 and CDR2 (germline): ENHRY, SYGVKD. This CDR3 spans 13 amino acids. CDR3 region: CAVHSGSSYEQYF. The DNA of the CDR3 is TGTGCCGTCCATAGCGGCAGCTCCTACGAGCAGTACTTC.

The chain carries TRBV12-3 or TRBV12-4 and TRBJ2-3; 8 nucleotides align to TRBD2. The J segment lost 5 bases and the V segment lost 2 bases, leaving 9 bases of the junction unmatched. The CDR3 has 16 residues. CDR3 protein: CASSLSAGVLGDTQYF. DNA for the CDR3: TGTGCCAGCAGTTTATCAGCGGGAGTTTTGGGAGATACGCAGTATTTT.

The rearrangement uses TRBV12-3 or TRBV12-4 and TRBJ2-7; D is perhaps TRBD1 or TRBD2 (5 bases each). The CDR3 length is 14 residues. Trimming removed 1 base at V and 2 bases at J, with 9 bases between. The CDR3 sequence is CASSLGDGAYEQYV. The CDR3 nucleotides read TGTGCCAGCAGTTTAGGGGACGGAGCCTACGAGCAGTACGTC.

This clonotype has a count of ten or more. CDR3 nucleotides: TGTGCCAGCAGTTTTGAGGCCACACCGGGAAATGAGCAGTTCTTC. Protein sequence: CASSFEATPGNEQFF. The chain carries TRBV12-3 or TRBV12-4 and TRBJ2-1; maybe TRBD2 (5 bases). The CDR3 covers 15 residues. The V gene lost 3 bases and the J gene lost 7 bases, with 16 bases spanning the gap.

V and J are TRBV13 and TRBJ2-7, with 12 nucleotides matching TRBD2. CDR3 length: 16 residues. Germline loops: CDR1 PRHDT, CDR2 FYEKMQ (reference sequence). The junction had 6 bases not matched to a gene; V was cut back by 2 bases and J by 4 bases. The DNA of the CDR3 is TGTGCCAGCAGCTTAATTCGGGGGACTAGCGGGTACGAGCAGTACTTC. This translates into CASSLIRGTSGYEQYF.

This clonotype was recorded at least ten times. The chain combines TRBV7-2 with TRBJ2-5; D uncertain. In germline, CDR1 is SGHTA, CDR2 FQGNSA. Deletions cut 1 base from V and 4 bases from J, with 7 bases between. CDR3 length equals 13 residues. DNA for the CDR3: TGTGCCAGCAGCTTAGTGAGTGTAGAGACCCAGTACTTC. Amino acid sequence: CASSLVSVETQYF.

V gene TRBV27 combines with J gene TRBJ2-7, with TRBD2 as a possible D gene (8 bases). V dropped 7 bases and J dropped 4 bases, with 17 bases sitting between them. This CDR3 region has 14 residues. Germline V lookup: CDR1 MNHEY, CDR2 SMNVEV (reference sequence). The CDR3 sequence: CASMISGTVYEQYF. CDR3 nucleotides: TGTGCCAGCATGATTAGCGGGACAGTATACGAGCAGTACTTC.

Ten or more counts support this clonotype. This rearrangement joins TRBV15 to TRBJ2-2, with D maybe TRBD2 (6 bases). This CDR3 has 14 residues. Between the trimmed V and J ends, which lost 3 bases and 8 bases, there was a span of 13 bases. Germline V gives CDR1 LNHNV, CDR2 YYDKDF (reference sequence). In nucleotides, the CDR3 is TGTGCCACCAGCAGCCATCTAGCGCGAGGGGAGCTGTTTTTT. Amino acid sequence: CATSSHLARGELFF. The full variable domain, completed using reference TRBV15 and TRBJ2-2, is DAMVIQNPRYQVTQFGKPVTLSCSQTLNHNVMYWYQQKSSQAPKLLFHYYDKDFNNEADTPDNFQSRRPNTSFCFLDIRSPGLGDTAMYLCATSSHLARGELFFGEGSRLTVL.

The rearrangement joins TRBV7-2 to TRBJ2-7; TRBD1 is a possible D gene (6 bases). Germline V lookup: CDR1 SGHTA, CDR2 FQGNSA. V was cut by 2 bases and J by 1 base, with 15 bases left in between. The CDR3 consists of 16 residues. CDR3: CASSLLGGRLSYEQYF. Written as DNA, the CDR3 is TGTGCCAGCAGCTTATTAGGGGGACGGTTGTCCTACGAGCAGTACTTC.

This chain uses TRBV3-1 with TRBJ1-1; TRBD1 aligns across 7 bases. The trim removed 4 bases at V and 11 bases at J, leaving 7 bases unmatched. CDR3 size: 12 residues. Looked up from germline, CDR1 is LGHDT and CDR2 is YNNKEL (reference sequence). The CDR3 loop reads CASSPGTVEAFF. The DNA of the CDR3 is TGTGCCAGCAGCCCGGGGACAGTTGAGGCTTTCTTT.

This clonotype was counted only a few times. This rearrangement joins TRBV27 to TRBJ2-7; maybe TRBD1 (5 bases). The CDR3 totals 17 residues. Trimming removed 5 bases at V and 0 bases at J, with 20 bases between. From germline, CDR1 is MNHEY and CDR2 SMNVEV (reference sequence). The DNA for the CDR3 is TGTGCCAGCAGTCCTATAGGGGATGGCTACAGCTCCTACGAGCAGTACTTC. Its protein is CASSPIGDGYSSYEQYF.

This clonotype has a count of ten or more. This sequence joins TRBV5-1 and TRBJ2-1; 7 bases align to TRBD2. The trim removed 3 bases at V and 5 bases at J, leaving 8 bases unmatched. The germline gives CDR1 SGHRS, CDR2 YFSETQ. This CDR3 spans 15 amino acids. CDR3 coding DNA: TGCGCCAGCAGCTCCGCTAGCGGCCTAAACAATGAGCAGTTCTTC. It codes for CASSSASGLNNEQFF. Full variable domain (rest looked up from reference TRBV5-1 and TRBJ2-1): KAGVTQTPRYLIKTRGQQVTLSCSPISGHRSVSWYQQTPGQGLQFLFEYFSETQRNKGNFPGRFSGRQFSNSRSEMNVSTLELGDSALYLCASSSASGLNNEQFFGPGTRLTVL.

This clonotype was seen more than once but under ten times. This sequence joins TRBV20-1 and TRBJ2-7; 7 bases map to TRBD1. After removal of 0 bases from V and 1 base from J, the junction contained 6 bases not matched to a gene. This CDR3 contains 15 residues. The germline V gene encodes CDR1 DFQATT and CDR2 SNEGSKA (reference sequence). This CDR3 reads CSARDYRGRSYEQYV. The CDR3 bases are TGCAGTGCTAGAGATTACAGGGGAAGATCCTACGAGCAGTACGTC.